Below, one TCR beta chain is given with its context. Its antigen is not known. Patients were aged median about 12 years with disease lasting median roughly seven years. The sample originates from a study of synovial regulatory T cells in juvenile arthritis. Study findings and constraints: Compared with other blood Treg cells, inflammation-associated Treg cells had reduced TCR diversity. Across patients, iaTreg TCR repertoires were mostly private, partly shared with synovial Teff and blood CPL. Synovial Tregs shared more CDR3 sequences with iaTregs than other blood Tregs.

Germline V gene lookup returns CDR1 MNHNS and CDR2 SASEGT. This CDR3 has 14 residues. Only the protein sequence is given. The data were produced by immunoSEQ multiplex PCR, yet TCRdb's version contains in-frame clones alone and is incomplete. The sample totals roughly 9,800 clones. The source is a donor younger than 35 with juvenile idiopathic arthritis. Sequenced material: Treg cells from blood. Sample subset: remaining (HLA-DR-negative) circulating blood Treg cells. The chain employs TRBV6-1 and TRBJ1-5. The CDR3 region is CASSGAGSNQPQHF.